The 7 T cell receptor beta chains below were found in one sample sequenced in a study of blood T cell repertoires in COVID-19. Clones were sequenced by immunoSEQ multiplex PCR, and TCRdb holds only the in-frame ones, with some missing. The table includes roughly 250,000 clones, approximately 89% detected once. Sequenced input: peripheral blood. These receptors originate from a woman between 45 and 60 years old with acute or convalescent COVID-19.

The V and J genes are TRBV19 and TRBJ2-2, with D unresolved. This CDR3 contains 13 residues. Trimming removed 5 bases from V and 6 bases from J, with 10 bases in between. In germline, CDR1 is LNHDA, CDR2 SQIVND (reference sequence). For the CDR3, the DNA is TGTGCCAGTAGTTTAGGTATTTCCGGGGAGCTGTTTTTT. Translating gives CASSLGISGELFF.

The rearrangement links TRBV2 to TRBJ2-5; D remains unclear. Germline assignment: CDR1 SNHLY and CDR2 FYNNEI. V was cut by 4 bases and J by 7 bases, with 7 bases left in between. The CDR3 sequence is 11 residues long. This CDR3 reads CASSAVWTQYF. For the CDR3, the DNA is TGTGCCAGCAGTGCGGTCTGGACCCAGTACTTC.

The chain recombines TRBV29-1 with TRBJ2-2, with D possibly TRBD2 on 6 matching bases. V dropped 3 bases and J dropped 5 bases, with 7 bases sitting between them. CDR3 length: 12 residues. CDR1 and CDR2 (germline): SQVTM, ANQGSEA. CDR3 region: CSVEGGTGELFF. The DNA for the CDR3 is TGCAGCGTTGAGGGGGGAACCGGGGAGCTGTTTTTT.

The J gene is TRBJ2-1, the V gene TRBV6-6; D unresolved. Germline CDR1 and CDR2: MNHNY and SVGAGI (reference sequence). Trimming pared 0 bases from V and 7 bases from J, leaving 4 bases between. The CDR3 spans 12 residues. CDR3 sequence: CASSYSSNEQFF. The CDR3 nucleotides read TGTGCCAGCAGTTACTCGAGTAATGAGCAGTTCTTC.

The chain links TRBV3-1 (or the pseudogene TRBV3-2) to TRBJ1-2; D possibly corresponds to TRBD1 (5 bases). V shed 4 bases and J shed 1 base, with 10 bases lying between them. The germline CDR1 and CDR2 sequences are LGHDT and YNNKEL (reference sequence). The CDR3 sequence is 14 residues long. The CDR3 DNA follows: TGTGCCAGCAGCCTGAGGGGAGGTAACTATGGCTACACCTTC. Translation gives CASSLRGGNYGYTF.

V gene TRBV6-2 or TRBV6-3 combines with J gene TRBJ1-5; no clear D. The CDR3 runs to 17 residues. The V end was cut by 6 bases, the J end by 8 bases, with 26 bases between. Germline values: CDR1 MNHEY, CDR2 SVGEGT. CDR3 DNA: TGTGCCAGCAGCCGCCGTATACACACTTCAACAGTCAAGCCCCAGCATTTT. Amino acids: CASSRRIHTSTVKPQHF.

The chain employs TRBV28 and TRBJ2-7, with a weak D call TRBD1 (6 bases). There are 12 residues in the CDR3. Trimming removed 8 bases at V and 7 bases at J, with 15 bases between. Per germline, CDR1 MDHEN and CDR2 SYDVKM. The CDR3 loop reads CASLRGEGEQYF. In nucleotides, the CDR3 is TGTGCCAGCCTCAGGGGCGAAGGGGAGCAGTACTTC. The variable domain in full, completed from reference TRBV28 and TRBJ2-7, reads DVKVTQSSRYLVKRTGEKVFLECVQDMDHENMFWYRQDPGLGLRLIYFSYDVKMKEKGDIPEGYSVSREKKERFSLILESASTNQTSMYLCASLRGEGEQYFGPGTRLTVT.